This TCR beta chain originates from a study of shared clonotypes between healthy human individuals. Overall study results and limits: Naive CD4 clonotypes overlapped across several donors at around 5%.

At the deep level, the assay was run. Authors' methods: Filtering was not the same, since immunoSEQ gave junction-only sequences without quality scores. Repertoires were generated with immunoSEQ multiplex PCR, while TCRdb's copy carries only in-frame clones and drops some. That table furnishes V, J and clone size, whereas the DNA furnished D and trimming. Of about 610,000 clones detected, roughly 96% appear once; the ten largest clones hold more than 0.085%. V dropped 10 bases and J dropped 2; count of bases not matched to a gene: 14. The germline gives CDR1 MNHGY, CDR2 SAAAGT. This CDR3 comprises 16 residues. Naive-designated CD8 cells lacked CD45RO, were positively enriched for CCR7, and omitted terminally differentiated effector memory CD45RA+ cells. Regarding this clone: The antigen is not known.

Sequenced sample: naive CD8+ T cells sorted from blood. The TCR comes from a woman aged 25 to 39 in good health. This chain connects TRBV6-8 to TRBJ2-7, with 10 bases matching TRBD1. CDR3 bases: TGTGCCACCCGACAGGGGGCCCATTACAGGCCCTACGAGCAGTACTTC. Translating gives CATRQGAHYRPYEQYF.